The next 10 T cell receptor beta chains were all read from a single sample in a study of cytomegalovirus exposure and HLA in healthy donors. Primers included in the PCR were 60 Vbeta and 13 Jbeta primers. The table came from immunoSEQ multiplex PCR; TCRdb's copy has only in-frame clones and leaves some out. The data show some 180,000 clones, more than 60% seen once. Sequenced sample: PBMCs. These receptors all stem from a man aged 18 to 30 in good health and CMV-seronegative.

The V call is TRBV12-5, the J call TRBJ1-1; possible D gene TRBD1, 5 bases. From germline, CDR1 is LGHNT and CDR2 FRNRAP. The CDR3 contains 13 residues. Trimming removed 1 base from V and 6 bases from J, with 9 bases in between. The CDR3 DNA sequence: TGTGCTAGTGGTTTGGGGACATTGCCTGAAGCTTTCTTT. This codes for CASGLGTLPEAFF.

This clone was detected once. J is TRBJ1-2 and V is TRBV6-6, with 7 bases aligning to TRBD1. The CDR3 sequence is 14 residues long. V shed 8 bases and J 8 bases; nucleotides not matched to a gene: 14. Looked up from germline, CDR1 is MNHNY and CDR2 is SVGAGI (reference sequence). DNA for the CDR3: TGTGCCAGCGTAGAAGCCGGGACAGCTTCAGGCTACACCTTC. Residues: CASVEAGTASGYTF.

This chain links TRBV15 with TRBJ2-7, with D tentatively TRBD2 (6 bases). This CDR3 contains 15 residues. CDR1 is LNHNV and CDR2 is YYDKDF in the germline V gene (reference sequence). Trimming took 0 bases from V and 1 from J, leaving 10 bases between them. DNA for the CDR3: TGTGCCACCAGCAGAGAACGGGAGTCTTCCTACGAGCAGTACTTC. This gives the protein CATSRERESSYEQYF.

The V gene is TRBV5-4, the J gene TRBJ2-5; D unresolved. The germline V gene has CDR1 SGHNT and CDR2 YYREEE (reference sequence). V was trimmed by 5 bases and J by 3 bases, leaving 11 bases between them. The CDR3 is 13 amino acids. CDR3 amino acids: CASSPPTKETQYF. The CDR3 bases are TGTGCCAGCAGTCCCCCTACGAAAGAGACCCAGTACTTC.

The CDR3 DNA reads as TGTGCCCGCGACAAGGGGTCCTACAATGAGCAGTTCTTC. This sequence encodes CARDKGSYNEQFF. The rearrangement joins TRBV30 to TRBJ2-1, with a tentative D call TRBD1 (5 bases). V was pared by 8 bases and J by 1 base, with 12 bases between. Germline lookup yields CDR1 GTSNPN and CDR2 SVGIG (reference sequence). This CDR3 has 13 residues.

This clone has just one count. The V call is TRBV7-2, the J call TRBJ1-4, with D tentatively TRBD1 (6 bases). From germline, CDR1 is SGHTA and CDR2 FQGNSA. The V and J ends lost 5 bases and 4 bases respectively, with 17 bases between them. This CDR3 spans 16 amino acids. As DNA, the CDR3 is TGTGCCAGCAGCCGAGCAGGACAGTCTCGTAATGAAAAACTGTTTTTT. It specifies CASSRAGQSRNEKLFF.

The chain is built from TRBV4-3 and TRBJ1-4, with TRBD1 as a possible D gene (6 bases). Trimming removed 1 base at V and 7 bases at J, with 13 bases between. This CDR3 is 15 amino acids long. Germline loops: CDR1 LGHNA, CDR2 YSLEER. CDR3 sequence: CASSQVGGSGEKLFF. In DNA form, the CDR3 reads TGCGCCAGCAGCCAAGTAGGGGGTAGTGGTGAAAAACTGTTTTTT.

The chain employs TRBV5-1 and TRBJ2-3, with D maybe TRBD2 (5 bases). This CDR3 spans 14 amino acids. V lost 1 base and J lost 1, with 7 bases in between. Germline V gene lookup returns CDR1 SGHRS and CDR2 YFSETQ. In DNA form, the CDR3 reads TGCGCCAGCAGCTTGCAAGCGGGCACAGATACGCAGTATTTT. Encoded protein: CASSLQAGTDTQYF.

Written as DNA, the CDR3 is TGTGCCAGCAGTAACCGTCGGACTACGGGCACTGAAGCTTTCTTT. Its translation: CASSNRRTTGTEAFF. V usage is TRBV27 and J usage is TRBJ1-1; D is unclear. Germline V gene lookup returns CDR1 MNHEY and CDR2 SMNVEV (reference sequence). V was trimmed by 5 bases and J by 4 bases, leaving 17 bases between them. The CDR3 is 15 amino acids.

This chain joins TRBV30 and TRBJ1-5, with D possibly matching TRBD1 (5 bases). Germline values: CDR1 GTSNPN, CDR2 SVGIG (reference sequence). The CDR3 extends over 14 amino acids. The V end was cut by 2 bases, the J end by 5 bases, with 13 bases between. As DNA, the CDR3 is TGTGCCTGGAGTATGGGACTATCGTATCAGCCCCAGCATTTT. Protein product: CAWSMGLSYQPQHF.